This T cell receptor beta chain was identified in a study of blood T cell repertoires in COVID-19. Study-wide background: T cells, B-cell-depleted T cells, or PBMCs supplied cDNA or gDNA.

The V end was cut by 6 bases, the J end by 0 bases, with 12 bases between. Germline V gene data show CDR1 as MNHEY and CDR2 as SVGAGI. The CDR3 sequence is 15 residues long. Per the study methods: Estimates of nucleated cell counts were drawn from the amplification of reference gene primers. Produced via immunoSEQ multiplex PCR; TCRdb's table is partial and in-frame only. For V, J and clone size, that table is used; D and trimming come from the DNA. In the table there are tens of thousands of clones, 65% to 85% of which are singletons. The chain carries TRBV6-5 and TRBJ1-5; D is possibly TRBD1 (5 bases). The sample comprised peripheral blood. The sequence came from a woman aged 60-75 years with acute or convalescent COVID-19. DNA of the CDR3: TGTGCCAGCAGGCCCCAGGGATATAGCAATCAGCCCCAGCATTTT. Its protein is CASRPQGYSNQPQHF.